A single sample is the source of the 9 T cell receptor beta chains below, sequenced in a study of blood T cell repertoires in COVID-19. The protocol was immunoSEQ multiplex PCR, while the TCRdb copy is restricted to in-frame clones and leaves out a portion. In the table there are some 190,000 clones, approximately 89% of which are singletons. The sample comprised PBMCs or T cells enriched from blood (not recorded which). Receptors originate from a middle-aged woman with acute COVID-19.

V usage is TRBV29-1 and J usage is TRBJ2-3; 12 bases are shared with TRBD1. There are 13 residues in the CDR3. Per germline, CDR1 SQVTM and CDR2 ANQGSEA. The V segment lost 7 bases and the J segment 6 bases; nucleotides outside the gene matches: 5. This chain's CDR3 is CSAGTGGADTQYF. For the CDR3, the DNA is TGCAGCGCCGGGACAGGGGGCGCGGATACGCAGTATTTT.

This clone has only a few counts. The V call is TRBV4-1, the J call TRBJ2-7; 12 bases fit TRBD2. The CDR3 contains 17 residues. CDR1 MGHRA and CDR2 YSYEKL come from the germline V gene. J lost 0 bases, V lost 4 bases, and 7 bases had no gene match. The CDR3 region has the DNA TGCGCCAGCAGCCCAGGACTAGCGGGATCTACCTCCTACGAGCAGTACTTC. Translating gives CASSPGLAGSTSYEQYF.

This rearrangement joins TRBV27 to TRBJ2-2; D is uncertain. The V gene's germline CDR1 is MNHEY and CDR2 SMNVEV (reference sequence). The CDR3 loop spans 14 amino acids. V was clipped by 5 bases and J by 0 bases, with 7 bases between them. CDR3 sequence reads: CASSPSPNTGELFF. The CDR3 DNA is TGTGCCAGCAGTCCCAGTCCGAACACCGGGGAGCTGTTTTTT.

The chain is built from TRBV29-1 and TRBJ2-3; TRBD1 agrees at 7 bases. Germline trimming cut 7 bases from V and 4 bases from J; bases unmatched to any gene: 11. CDR1 SQVTM and CDR2 ANQGSEA come from the germline V gene. This CDR3 has 14 amino acids. CDR3 sequence: CSAGIGQGADTQYF. Here the CDR3 DNA reads TGCAGCGCCGGTATAGGGCAGGGGGCAGATACGCAGTATTTT.

This CDR3 is CASSLVGGQGAGTGELFF. CDR3 DNA: TGTGCCAGCAGCTTAGTTGGGGGACAGGGGGCAGGCACCGGGGAGCTGTTTTTT. The chain employs TRBV11-2 and TRBJ2-2; TRBD1 matches 12 bases. Losses at the gene ends were 1 base for V and 4 bases for J; bases not matched to a gene: 7. Germline V gene lookup returns CDR1 SGHAT and CDR2 FQNNGV. The CDR3 runs 18 residues.

The chain combines TRBV5-4 with TRBJ2-5; 10 bases agree with TRBD2. The length of the CDR3 is 13 residues. V lost 2 bases and J lost 14; bases outside the gene matches: 9. The germline CDR1 and CDR2 sequences are SGHNT and YYREEE (reference sequence). The CDR3 reads CASSFKAGGYTYF. CDR3 coding DNA: TGTGCCAGCAGCTTTAAAGCGGGAGGGTACACCTACTTC.

The chain links TRBV11-1 to TRBJ2-7; D unresolved. Trimming shortened V by 0 bases and J by 0 bases, and 3 bases separated the two germline ends. Germline values: CDR1 SGHAT, CDR2 FQDESV (reference sequence). The CDR3 sequence is 13 residues long. The CDR3 coding sequence is TGTGCCAGCAGCTTAGCCAGCTCCTACGAGCAGTACTTC. It specifies CASSLASSYEQYF.

This chain connects TRBV6-5 to TRBJ2-3; 8 nucleotides align to TRBD2. The germline gives CDR1 MNHEY, CDR2 SVGAGI. This CDR3 has 15 residues. V lost 6 bases to trimming and J lost 1 base; unmatched junction nucleotides: 6. CDR3 DNA sequence: TGTGCCAGCAGGAACAGCGGGGGTCGCACAGATACGCAGTATTTT. Protein product: CASRNSGGRTDTQYF.

V usage is TRBV3-1 (or the pseudogene TRBV3-2) and J usage is TRBJ1-1; D ambiguous. CDR1 is LGHDT and CDR2 is YNNKEL in the germline V gene (reference sequence). V was shortened by 3 bases and J by 5 bases, with 13 bases between the two germline ends. This CDR3 region has 14 residues. CDR3 DNA sequence: TGTGCCAGCAGCCAGCGGGGAAGTAGAACTGAAGCTTTCTTT. It specifies CASSQRGSRTEAFF.